This TCR beta chain derives from a study of memory CD4+ T cells and cytomegalovirus serostatus. Generated by immunoSEQ multiplex PCR, the TCRdb table keeps only in-frame clones and is missing some. The table records 40,000 to 55,000 clones, around 88% of them present only once. CDR1 and CDR2 (germline): SGHAT, FQDESV (reference sequence). CDR3 length: 14 residues. The junction had 7 bases not matched to a gene; V was cut back by 7 bases and J by 2 bases. The sort gate was single viable CD3+CD4+CD8-CD45RO+ cells for memory CD4+ T cells. Positive selection with CD4 microbeads enriched total CD4+ T cells. This clone appeared a single time. Its specificity is unknown. General study results and limits: About two fifths of the roughly 150 known CMV-associated TCRbeta sequences appeared in CD4+ memory. The CMV-associated TCR signature appears largely within the CD4+ memory repertoire.

This TCR was sampled from an adult in good health and CMV-seropositive. This chain connects TRBV11-1 to TRBJ2-7; 8 bases match TRBD1. What was sequenced was memory CD4+ T cells from blood. DNA of the CDR3: TGTGCCAGCACCGGGACAGGATCCGCCTACGAGCAGTACTTC. Translating it yields CASTGTGSAYEQYF. The full variable domain, completed using reference TRBV11-1 and TRBJ2-7, is EAEVAQSPRYKITEKSQAVAFWCDPISGHATLYWYRQILGQGPELLVQFQDESVVDDSQLPKDRFSAERLKGVDSTLKIQPAELGDSAMYLCASTGTGSAYEQYFGPGTRLTVT.